This is a list of T cell receptor beta chains from one sample in a study of CD8 T cells in ankylosing spondylitis. TCRdb re-derived calls from the 5' RACE reads in MiXCR, one entry per CDR3 protein. Counted here are 200,000 to 300,000 distinct CDR3 sequences, roughly 32% occurring once; the ten biggest clones make up approximately 4%. Sequencing used blood, either unsorted or a sorted T cell fraction (not recorded which). The receptors here all came from a male donor with ankylosing spondylitis or in good health (not recorded which). Each CDR3 is given with its conserved first and last residue. The D gene is left open where the match is weak. Clone size is given for some rows only: seen once, a few or many times, or a class if the clone is expanded.

>-|TRBJ2-3|few|TRBV20-1
TGCAGTGCTAGAGATGGGGCGGTTAAACTCACAGATACGCAGTATTTT
CSARDGAVKLTDTQYF
>-|TRBJ2-7|-|TRBV10-3
TGTGCCATCAGTGATAAGGGGACCTACGAGCAGTACTTC
CAISDKGTYEQYF
>-|TRBJ1-6|-|TRBV18
TGTGCCAGCTCGCCCGGTGGGCATTCACCCCTCCACTTT
CASSPGGHSPLHF
>-|TRBJ2-1|few|TRBV5-5
TGTGCCAGCAGCTTGTATCGGTACAATGAGCAGTTCTTC
CASSLYRYNEQFF
>-|TRBJ2-2|-|TRBV7-3
TGTGCCAGCAGCTTAGTTAACGGGGAGCTGTTTTTT
CASSLVNGELFF
>-|TRBJ2-7|-|TRBV10-3
TGTGCCATCAGGGGTGGCCACTCCTCCTACGAGCAGTACTTC
CAIRGGHSSYEQYF
>-|TRBJ2-7|-|TRBV30
TGTGCATGGGGGCGCAACGAGCAGTACTTC
CAWGRNEQYF
>TRBD1|TRBJ2-5|-|TRBV11-2
TGTGCCAGCAGGATGGGGGTTACCGGGACAGGTTCCTATGAGACCCAGTACTTC
CASRMGVTGTGSYETQYF
>-|TRBJ2-5|-|TRBV3-1
TGTGCCAGCAGAAGCACCCTGGAAGAGACCCAGTACTTC
CASRSTLEETQYF
>TRBD1|TRBJ2-3|-|TRBV5-1
TGCGCCAGCAGCCCAACCGACAGGGGTGACACAGATACGCAGTATTTT
CASSPTDRGDTDTQYF